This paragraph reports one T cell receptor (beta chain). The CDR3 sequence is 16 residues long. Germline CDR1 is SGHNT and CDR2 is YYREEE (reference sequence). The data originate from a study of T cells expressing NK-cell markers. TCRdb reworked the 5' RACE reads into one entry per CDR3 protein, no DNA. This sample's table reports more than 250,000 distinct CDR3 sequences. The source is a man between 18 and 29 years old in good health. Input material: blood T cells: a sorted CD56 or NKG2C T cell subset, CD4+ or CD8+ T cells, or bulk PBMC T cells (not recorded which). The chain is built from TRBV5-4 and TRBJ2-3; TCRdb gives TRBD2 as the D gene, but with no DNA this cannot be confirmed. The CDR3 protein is CASTNSLSAGTDTQYF.